Below, 13 T cell receptor beta chains from the same sample are listed, as sequenced in a study of read filtering for tumor transcriptome and immune sequencing. Molecular barcoded adaptors covering alpha/delta and beta/gamma chains were used on about 0.4 ug RNA. In TCRdb, the reads were re-called with MiXCR into one record per CDR3 protein. The table lists about 130,000 distinct CDR3 sequences, approximately 13% of them singletons. The material sequenced was a population of CD138-negative cells sorted from bone marrow. All receptors come from a donor aged 40 or over with multiple myeloma.

This clonotype was detected ten times or more. The gene calls are TRBV27 and TRBJ2-5; the match to TRBD2 covers 8 bases. The V gene end was trimmed by 2 bases and the J gene end by 1 base; junction bases not matched to a gene: 3. The CDR3 loop spans 15 amino acids. Germline V gene data show CDR1 as MNHEY and CDR2 as SMNVEV (reference sequence). CDR3 in amino acids: CASSLRLAGQETQYF. CDR3 nucleotides: TGTGCCAGCAGTTTAAGGCTAGCGGGCCAAGAGACCCAGTACTTC.

A single count supports this clonotype. This chain links TRBV12-3 or TRBV12-4 with TRBJ2-7; D is perhaps TRBD1 or TRBD2 (5 bases each). This CDR3 is built from 11 residues. V lost 6 bases to trimming and J lost 6 bases, with 9 bases between them. CDR3 sequence reads: CASSLGPEQYF. CDR3 DNA: TGTGCCAGCAGCCTGGGACCCGAGCAGTACTTC.

This clonotype was observed a handful of times. This may come from a read error, since a much larger clone is one base off. This sequence joins TRBV5-1 and TRBJ1-4; D not resolved. The germline gives CDR1 SGHRS, CDR2 YFSETQ. V lost 4 bases and J lost 2, with 21 bases in between. The CDR3 length is 18 residues. In DNA, the CDR3 is TGCGCCAGCAGCCTCGGACGGGAGTCCCCCAGGACTAATGAAAAACTGTTTTTT. Its protein is CASSLGRESPRTNEKLFF.

V and J are TRBV5-1 and TRBJ2-1; the match to TRBD2 covers 15 bases. The CDR3 sequence is 16 residues long. Trimming took 3 bases from V and 8 from J; bases not matched to a gene: 6. CDR1 SGHRS and CDR2 YFSETQ come from the germline V gene. The CDR3 sequence is CASSSGLAGGPHEQFF. CDR3 coding DNA: TGCGCCAGCAGCTCCGGACTAGCGGGAGGGCCACATGAGCAGTTCTTC.

This clonotype has ten or more counts. The gene calls are TRBV6-5 and TRBJ1-1, with D possibly being TRBD1 (6 bases). V lost 2 bases to trimming and J lost 5 bases, with 9 bases between them. The CDR3 runs 13 residues. The V gene's germline CDR1 is MNHEY and CDR2 SVGAGI. CDR3 nucleotide sequence: TGTGCCAGCAGTTACCAGGGGTGGACTGAAGCTTTCTTT. Its translation: CASSYQGWTEAFF.

This clonotype was found a few times. A single base separates this from a much larger clone, so it may be a read error. The chain links TRBV20-1 to TRBJ2-1, with a weak D call TRBD2 (6 bases). Germline assignment: CDR1 DFQATT and CDR2 SNEGSKA (reference sequence). The CDR3 contains 13 residues. CDR3 coding DNA: TGCAGTGCGCACACCGGGACTCACAATGAGCAGCTCTTC. Translation: CSAHTGTHNEQLF.

The table lists this clonotype with many counts. The chain links TRBV20-1 to TRBJ2-1; the match to TRBD2 covers 7 bases. V trimming: 0 bases; J trimming: 3 bases; junction bases outside the gene matches: 8. There are 16 residues in the CDR3. Germline V CDR1 and CDR2: DFQATT, SNEGSKA (reference sequence). CDR3 amino acids: CSAREEEASGYNEQFF. The CDR3 bases are TGCAGTGCTAGAGAGGAGGAGGCTAGCGGCTACAATGAGCAGTTCTTC.

The V and J genes are TRBV10-2 and TRBJ2-3, with D perhaps matching TRBD2 (6 bases). The V end was cut by 6 bases, the J end by 5 bases, with 15 bases between. Germline V gives CDR1 WSHSY, CDR2 SAAADI. The CDR3 has 14 amino acids. The CDR3 loop reads CASREGSYRDTQYF. The DNA of the CDR3 is TGCGCCAGCAGGGAGGGTAGTTACCGAGATACGCAGTATTTT.

This clonotype was recorded at least ten times. The chain couples TRBV20-1 to TRBJ2-3; 10 bases agree with TRBD2. The CDR3 runs to 16 residues. Trimming cost V 5 bases and J 0 bases; bases outside gene matches: 8. Germline CDR1 reads DFQATT; CDR2 reads SNEGSKA (reference sequence). The CDR3 is CSAWTSGRSSTDTQYF. As DNA, the CDR3 is TGCAGTGCTTGGACTAGCGGACGCTCTAGCACAGATACGCAGTATTTT.

This clonotype appeared many times. The rearrangement uses TRBV18 and TRBJ2-3; D may be TRBD2 (6 bases). The CDR3 length is 14 residues. Germline V gene sequence: CDR1 KGHSH, CDR2 LQKENI. Trimming shortened V by 8 bases and J by 0 bases, and 12 bases separated the two germline ends. The CDR3 region has the DNA TGTGCCAGCAGCCCGAGCGGGAGCACAGATACGCAGTATTTT. Protein: CASSPSGSTDTQYF.

A word on this clonotype: This may be a read error, as it is one base from a much larger clone. The chain carries TRBV6-5 and TRBJ1-1; D gene ambiguous. The germline CDR1 and CDR2 sequences are MNHEY and SVGAGI. CDR3 length: 13 residues. The V gene lost 6 bases and the J gene lost 7 bases, with 15 bases spanning the gap. The CDR3 DNA follows: TGTGCCAGCAGCCTTGGACTGTTAAATGAAGCTTTCTTT. Translating it yields CASSLGLLNEAFF.

This clonotype has a count of ten or more. Written as DNA, the CDR3 is TGCAGTGCTTTCGGGACTAGCGGAGGATACAATGAGCAGTTCTTC. This gives the protein CSAFGTSGGYNEQFF. The chain links TRBV20-1 to TRBJ2-1; TRBD2 matches at 11 bases. This CDR3 is 15 amino acids long. V was clipped by 5 bases and J by 4 bases; unmatched bases: 7. Germline V lookup: CDR1 DFQATT, CDR2 SNEGSKA (reference sequence).

For this clonotype: It may be a read error: a sequence one base away is much more abundant. This chain connects TRBV20-1 to TRBJ1-1, with TRBD1 as a possible D gene (5 bases). Germline V lookup: CDR1 DFQATT, CDR2 SNEGSKA (reference sequence). V dropped 6 bases and J dropped 6 bases, with 14 bases sitting between them. This CDR3 has 12 amino acids. CDR3 amino acids: CSAGRGNPEAFF. CDR3 bases: TGCAGTGCCGGGAGGGGAAATCCTGAAGCTTTCTTT.